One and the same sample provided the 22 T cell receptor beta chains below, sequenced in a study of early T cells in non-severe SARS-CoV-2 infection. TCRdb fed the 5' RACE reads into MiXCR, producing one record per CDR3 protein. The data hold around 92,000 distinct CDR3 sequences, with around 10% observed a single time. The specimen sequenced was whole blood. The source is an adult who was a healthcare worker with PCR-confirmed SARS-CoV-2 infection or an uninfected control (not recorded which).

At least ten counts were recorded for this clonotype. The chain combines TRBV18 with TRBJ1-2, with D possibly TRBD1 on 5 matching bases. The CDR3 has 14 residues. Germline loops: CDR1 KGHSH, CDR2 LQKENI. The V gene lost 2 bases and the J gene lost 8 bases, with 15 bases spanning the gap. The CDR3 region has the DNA TGTGCCAGCTCACCATTTTCGGGGGAGGAAGGCTACACCTTC. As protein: CASSPFSGEEGYTF.

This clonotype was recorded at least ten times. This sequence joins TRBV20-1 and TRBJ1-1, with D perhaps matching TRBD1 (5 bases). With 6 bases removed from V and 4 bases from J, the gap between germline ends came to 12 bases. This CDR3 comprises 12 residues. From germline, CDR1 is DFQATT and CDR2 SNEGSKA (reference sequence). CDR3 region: CSAGRGGTEAFF. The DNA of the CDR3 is TGCAGTGCGGGTAGGGGTGGCACTGAAGCTTTCTTT.

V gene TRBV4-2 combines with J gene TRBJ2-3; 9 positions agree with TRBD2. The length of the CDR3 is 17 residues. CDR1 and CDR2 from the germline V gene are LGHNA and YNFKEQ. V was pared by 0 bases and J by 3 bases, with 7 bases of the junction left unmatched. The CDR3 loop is CASSQDPHSGGTDTQYF. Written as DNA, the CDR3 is TGTGCCAGCAGCCAAGATCCCCATAGCGGGGGAACAGATACGCAGTATTTT.

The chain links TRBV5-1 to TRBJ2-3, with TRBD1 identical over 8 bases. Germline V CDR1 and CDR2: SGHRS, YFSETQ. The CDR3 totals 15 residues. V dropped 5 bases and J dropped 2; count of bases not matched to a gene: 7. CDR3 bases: TGCGCCAGCAGTTTCCGGGACAGGACCACAGATACGCAGTATTTT. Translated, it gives CASSFRDRTTDTQYF.

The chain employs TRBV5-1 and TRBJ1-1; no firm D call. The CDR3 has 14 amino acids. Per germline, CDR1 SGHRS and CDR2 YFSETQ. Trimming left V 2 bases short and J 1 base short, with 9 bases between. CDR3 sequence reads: CASSFEGPNTEAFF. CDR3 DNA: TGCGCCAGCAGCTTTGAGGGCCCGAACACTGAAGCTTTCTTT.

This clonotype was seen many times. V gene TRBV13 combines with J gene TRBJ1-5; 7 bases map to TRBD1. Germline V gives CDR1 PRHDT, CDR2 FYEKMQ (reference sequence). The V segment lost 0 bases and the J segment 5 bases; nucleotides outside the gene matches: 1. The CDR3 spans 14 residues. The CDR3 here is CASSLGTGHQPQHF. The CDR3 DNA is TGTGCCAGCAGCTTAGGGACAGGGCATCAGCCCCAGCATTTT. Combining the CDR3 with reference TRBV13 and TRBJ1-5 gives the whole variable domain AAGVIQSPRHLIKEKRETATLKCYPIPRHDTVYWYQQGPGQDPQFLISFYEKMQSDKGSIPDRFSAQQFSDYHSELNMSSLELGDSALYFCASSLGTGHQPQHFGDGTRLSIL.

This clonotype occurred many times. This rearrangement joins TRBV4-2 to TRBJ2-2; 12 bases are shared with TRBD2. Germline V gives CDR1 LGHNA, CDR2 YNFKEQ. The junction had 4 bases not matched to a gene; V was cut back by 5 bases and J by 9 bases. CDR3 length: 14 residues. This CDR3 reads CASSTRTSGRELFF. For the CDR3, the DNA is TGTGCCAGCAGCACCCGGACTAGCGGGAGGGAGCTGTTTTTT.

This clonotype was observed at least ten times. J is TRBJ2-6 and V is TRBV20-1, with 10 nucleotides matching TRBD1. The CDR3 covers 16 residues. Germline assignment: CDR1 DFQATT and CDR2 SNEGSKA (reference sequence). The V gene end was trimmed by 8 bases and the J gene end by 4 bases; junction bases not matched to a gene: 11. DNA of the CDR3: TGCAGTACGATACCGGGACAGGGGACCGGGGCCAACGTCCTGACTTTC. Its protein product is CSTIPGQGTGANVLTF.

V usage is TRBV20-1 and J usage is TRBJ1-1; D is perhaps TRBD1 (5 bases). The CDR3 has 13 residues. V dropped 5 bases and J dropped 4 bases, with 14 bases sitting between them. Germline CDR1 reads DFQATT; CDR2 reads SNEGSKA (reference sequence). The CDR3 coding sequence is TGCAGTGCTGGGGGTTATAGGGGCACTGAAGCTTTCTTT. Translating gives CSAGGYRGTEAFF.

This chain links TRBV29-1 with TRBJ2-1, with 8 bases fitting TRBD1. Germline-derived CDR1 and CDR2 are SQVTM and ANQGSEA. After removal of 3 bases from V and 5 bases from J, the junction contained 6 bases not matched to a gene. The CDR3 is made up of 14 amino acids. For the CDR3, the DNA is TGCAGCGTTGAGGCAGGGGGCATCGACAATGAGCAGTTCTTC. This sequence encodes CSVEAGGIDNEQFF.

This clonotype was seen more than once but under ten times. The CDR3 bases are TGCAGTGCTAGGTACTCTAGCGGGAGGGCAGGGGCGTACAATGAGCAGTTCTTC. The encoded protein is CSARYSSGRAGAYNEQFF. The genes are TRBV20-1 and TRBJ2-1, with 12 bases that match TRBD2. The CDR3 sequence is 18 residues long. The germline V gene has CDR1 DFQATT and CDR2 SNEGSKA (reference sequence). V trimming: 3 bases; J trimming: 4 bases; junction bases outside the gene matches: 13.

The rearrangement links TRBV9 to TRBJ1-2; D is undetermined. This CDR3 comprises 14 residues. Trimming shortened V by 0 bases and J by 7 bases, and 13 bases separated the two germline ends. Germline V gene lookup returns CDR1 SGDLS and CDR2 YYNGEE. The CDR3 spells CASSVETSLRGYTF. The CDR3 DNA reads TGTGCCAGCAGCGTAGAAACATCCCTACGTGGCTACACCTTC.

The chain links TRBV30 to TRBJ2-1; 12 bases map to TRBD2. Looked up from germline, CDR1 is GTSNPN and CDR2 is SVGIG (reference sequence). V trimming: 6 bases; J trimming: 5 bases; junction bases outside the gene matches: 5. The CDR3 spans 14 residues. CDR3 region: CACLAGGPHNEQFF. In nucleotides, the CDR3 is TGTGCCTGCCTAGCGGGAGGGCCCCACAATGAGCAGTTCTTC. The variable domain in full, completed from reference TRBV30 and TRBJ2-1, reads SQTIHQWPATLVQPVGSPLSLECTVEGTSNPNLYWYRQAAGRGLQLLFYSVGIGQISSEVPQNLSASRPQDRQFILSSKKLLLSDSGFYLCACLAGGPHNEQFFGPGTRLTVL.

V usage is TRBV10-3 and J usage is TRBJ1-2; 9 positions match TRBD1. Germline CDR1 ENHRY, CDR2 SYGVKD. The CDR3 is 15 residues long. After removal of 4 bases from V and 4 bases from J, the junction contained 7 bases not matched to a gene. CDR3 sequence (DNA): TGTGCCATCAGTGTTTCCCGGGACAGGGCCTATGGCTACACCTTC. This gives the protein CAISVSRDRAYGYTF.

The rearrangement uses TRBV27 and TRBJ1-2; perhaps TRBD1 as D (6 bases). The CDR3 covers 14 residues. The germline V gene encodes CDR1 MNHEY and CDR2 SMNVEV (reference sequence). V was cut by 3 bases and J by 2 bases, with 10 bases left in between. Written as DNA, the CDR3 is TGTGCCAGCAGTTTGGTCCAGGGGAACTATGGCTACACCTTC. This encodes CASSLVQGNYGYTF.

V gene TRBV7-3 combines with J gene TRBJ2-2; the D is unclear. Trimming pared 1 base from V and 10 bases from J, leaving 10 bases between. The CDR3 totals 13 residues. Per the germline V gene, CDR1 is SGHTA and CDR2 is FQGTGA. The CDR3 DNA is TGTGCCAGCAGCTTAAATTTCCCAACGGAGCTGTTTTTT. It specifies CASSLNFPTELFF. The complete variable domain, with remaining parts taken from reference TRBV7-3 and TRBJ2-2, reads GAGVSQTPSNKVTEKGKYVELRCDPISGHTALYWYRQSLGQGPEFLIYFQGTGAADDSGLPNDRFFAVRPEGSVSTLKIQRTERGDSAVYLCASSLNFPTELFFGEGSRLTVL.

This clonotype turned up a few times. The CDR3 region has the DNA TGTGCCAGCAGCTTACAGGCTGCCCCCACAGATACGCAGTATTTT. This encodes CASSLQAAPTDTQYF. This chain connects TRBV7-2 to TRBJ2-3; D not resolved. With 2 bases removed from V and 2 bases from J, the gap between germline ends came to 11 bases. Germline CDR1 is SGHTA and CDR2 is FQGNSA. CDR3 length equals 15 residues. The complete variable domain, with remaining parts taken from reference TRBV7-2 and TRBJ2-3, reads GAGVSQSPSNKVTEKGKDVELRCDPISGHTALYWYRQSLGQGLEFLIYFQGNSAPDKSGLPSDRFSAERTGGSVSTLTIQRTQQEDSAVYLCASSLQAAPTDTQYFGPGTRLTVL.

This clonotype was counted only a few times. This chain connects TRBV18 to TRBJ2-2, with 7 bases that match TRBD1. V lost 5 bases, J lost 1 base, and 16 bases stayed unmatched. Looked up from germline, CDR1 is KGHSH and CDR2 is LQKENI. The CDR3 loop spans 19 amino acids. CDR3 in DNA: TGTGCCAGCTCATCCCGTTTGATTACGGGACAGAGGAACACCGGGGAGCTGTTTTTT. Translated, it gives CASSSRLITGQRNTGELFF.

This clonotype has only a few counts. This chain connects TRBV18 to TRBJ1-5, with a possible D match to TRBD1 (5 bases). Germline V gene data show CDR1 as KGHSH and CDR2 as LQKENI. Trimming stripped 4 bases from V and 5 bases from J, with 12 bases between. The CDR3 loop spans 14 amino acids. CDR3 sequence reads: CASSHRIGDQPQHF. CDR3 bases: TGTGCCAGCTCACACAGGATCGGCGATCAGCCCCAGCATTTT.

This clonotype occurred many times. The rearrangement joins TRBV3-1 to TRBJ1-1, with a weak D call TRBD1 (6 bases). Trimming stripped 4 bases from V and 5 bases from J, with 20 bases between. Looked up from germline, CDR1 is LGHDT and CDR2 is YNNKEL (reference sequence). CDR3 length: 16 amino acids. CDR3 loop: CASSLKPGTFFTEAFF. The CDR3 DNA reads TGTGCCAGCAGCCTAAAACCGGGGACATTTTTTACTGAAGCTTTCTTT.

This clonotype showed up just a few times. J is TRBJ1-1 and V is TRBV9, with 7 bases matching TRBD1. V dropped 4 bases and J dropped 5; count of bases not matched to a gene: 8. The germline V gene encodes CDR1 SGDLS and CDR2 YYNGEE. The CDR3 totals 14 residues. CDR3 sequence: CASSPSGGRTEAFF. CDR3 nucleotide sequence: TGTGCCAGCAGCCCATCAGGGGGGAGGACTGAAGCTTTCTTT.

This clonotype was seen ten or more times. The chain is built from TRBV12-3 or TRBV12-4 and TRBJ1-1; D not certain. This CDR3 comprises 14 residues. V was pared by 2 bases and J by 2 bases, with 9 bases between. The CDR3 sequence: CASSLILSNTEAFF. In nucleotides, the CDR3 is TGTGCCAGCAGTTTAATTCTGAGTAACACTGAAGCTTTCTTT.